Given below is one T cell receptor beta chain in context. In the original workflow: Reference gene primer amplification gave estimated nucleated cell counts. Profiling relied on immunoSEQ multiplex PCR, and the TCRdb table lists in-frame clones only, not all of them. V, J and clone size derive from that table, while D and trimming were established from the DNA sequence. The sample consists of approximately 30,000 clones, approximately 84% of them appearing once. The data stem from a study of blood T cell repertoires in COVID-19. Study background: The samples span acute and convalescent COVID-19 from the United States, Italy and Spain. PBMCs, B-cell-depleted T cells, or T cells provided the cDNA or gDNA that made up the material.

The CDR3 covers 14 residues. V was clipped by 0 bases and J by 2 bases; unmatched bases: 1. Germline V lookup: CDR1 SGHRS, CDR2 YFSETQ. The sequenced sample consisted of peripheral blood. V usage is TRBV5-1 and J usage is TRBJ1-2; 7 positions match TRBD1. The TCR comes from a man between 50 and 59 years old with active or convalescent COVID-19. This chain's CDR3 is CASSLDRGNYGYTF. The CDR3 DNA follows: TGCGCCAGCAGCTTGGACAGGGGAAACTATGGCTACACCTTC.